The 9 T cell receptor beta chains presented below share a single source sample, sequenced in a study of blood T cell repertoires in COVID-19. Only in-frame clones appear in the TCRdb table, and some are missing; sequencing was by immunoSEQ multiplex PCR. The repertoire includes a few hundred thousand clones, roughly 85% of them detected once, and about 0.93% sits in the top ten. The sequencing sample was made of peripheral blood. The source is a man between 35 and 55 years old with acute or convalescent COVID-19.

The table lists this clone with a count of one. The chain's CDR3 is CASSGTGGGYTF. CDR3 in DNA: TGCGCCAGCAGCGGAACAGGGGGTGGCTACACCTTC. This chain connects TRBV5-1 to TRBJ1-2, with 8 positions matching TRBD1. V shed 4 bases, J shed 7 bases, and the junction held 3 bases outside the gene matches. This CDR3 has 12 residues. Germline CDR1 and CDR2: SGHRS and YFSETQ.

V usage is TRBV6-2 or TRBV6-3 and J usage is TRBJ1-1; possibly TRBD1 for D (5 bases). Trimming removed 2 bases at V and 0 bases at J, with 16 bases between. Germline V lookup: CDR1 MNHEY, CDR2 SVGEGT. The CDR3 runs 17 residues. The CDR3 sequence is CASSYPAQRGVNTEAFF. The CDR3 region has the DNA TGTGCCAGCAGTTACCCAGCCCAACGGGGGGTGAACACTGAAGCTTTCTTT.

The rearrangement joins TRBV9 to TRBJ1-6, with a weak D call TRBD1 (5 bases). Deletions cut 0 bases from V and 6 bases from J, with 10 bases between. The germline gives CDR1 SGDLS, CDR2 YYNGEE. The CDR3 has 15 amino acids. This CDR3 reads CASSVVGTINSPLHF. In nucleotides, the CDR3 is TGTGCCAGCAGCGTAGTAGGGACTATTAATTCACCCCTCCACTTT.

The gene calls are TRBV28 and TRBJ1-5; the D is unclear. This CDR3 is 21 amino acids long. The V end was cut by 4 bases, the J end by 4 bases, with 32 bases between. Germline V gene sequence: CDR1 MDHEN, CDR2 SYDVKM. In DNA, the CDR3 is TGTGCCAGCAGTTCAGACCTAGTCAGCAGTTTATCCGGATCGAGGAATCAGCCCCAGCATTTT. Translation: CASSSDLVSSLSGSRNQPQHF.

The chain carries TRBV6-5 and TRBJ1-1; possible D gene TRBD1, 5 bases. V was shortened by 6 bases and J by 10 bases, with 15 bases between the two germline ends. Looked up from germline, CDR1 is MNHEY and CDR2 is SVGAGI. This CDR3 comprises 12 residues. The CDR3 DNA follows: TGTGCCAGCAGCATGACAGACGGGGGAGCTTTCTTT. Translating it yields CASSMTDGGAFF.

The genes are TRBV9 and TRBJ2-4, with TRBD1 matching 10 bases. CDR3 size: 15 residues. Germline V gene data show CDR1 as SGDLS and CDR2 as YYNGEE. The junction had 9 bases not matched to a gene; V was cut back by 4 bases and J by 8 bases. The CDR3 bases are TGTGCCAGCAGCACCCGGGACAGGGGATCCGACATTCAGTACTTC. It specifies CASSTRDRGSDIQYF.

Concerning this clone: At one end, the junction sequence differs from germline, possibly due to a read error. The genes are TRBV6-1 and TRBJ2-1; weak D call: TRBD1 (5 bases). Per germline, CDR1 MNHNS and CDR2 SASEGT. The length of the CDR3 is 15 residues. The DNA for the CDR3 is TGTGCCAGCAGTGAAGGCAGGGTGGGCTACAATGGGCAGTTCTTC. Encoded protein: CASSEGRVGYNGQFF.

The CDR3 DNA reads TGTGCCAGCAGCTTAGCCACCCCAGGGGACGAGCAGTACTTC. It specifies CASSLATPGDEQYF. The chain joins TRBV7-9 to TRBJ2-7; D might be TRBD1 (6 bases). The CDR3 has 14 residues. Germline CDR1 SEHNR, CDR2 FQNEAQ (reference sequence). Trimming removed 0 bases from V and 5 bases from J, with 11 bases in between.

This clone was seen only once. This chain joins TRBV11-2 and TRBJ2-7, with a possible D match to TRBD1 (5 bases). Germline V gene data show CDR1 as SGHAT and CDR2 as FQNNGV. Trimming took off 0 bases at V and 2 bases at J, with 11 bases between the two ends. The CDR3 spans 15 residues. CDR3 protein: CASSLEQAGTYEQYF. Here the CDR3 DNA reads TGTGCCAGCAGCTTAGAACAGGCTGGAACCTACGAGCAGTACTTC. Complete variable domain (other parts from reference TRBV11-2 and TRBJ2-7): EAGVAQSPRYKIIEKRQSVAFWCNPISGHATLYWYQQILGQGPKLLIQFQNNGVVDDSQLPKDRFSAERLKGVDSTLKIQPAKLEDSAVYLCASSLEQAGTYEQYFGPGTRLTVT.